This T cell receptor beta chain appears in the sequencing data of a study of cytomegalovirus exposure and HLA in healthy donors. As concerns this clone: What it recognizes is unknown.

The V gene's germline CDR1 is SQVTM and CDR2 ANQGSEA. The length of the CDR3 is 13 residues. V was cut by 4 bases and J by 4 bases, with 13 bases left in between. Study results and caveats: In a later analysis, specific HLA alleles were associated with some 16,000 TCR beta sequences at a 0.05 false discovery rate. CMV serostatus was the sole immune exposure information available.

The PCR employed 60 Vbeta primers together with 13 Jbeta primers. TCRdb keeps only in-frame clones here, not all; method: immunoSEQ multiplex PCR. This repertoire includes around 70,000 clones. The TCR sequence derives from a female donor in good health and CMV-seropositive. The chain is built from TRBV29-1 and TRBJ1-1; D might be TRBD1 (6 bases). The sequenced material came from PBMCs. The CDR3 loop reads CSVVTGTGTEAFF. The CDR3, as DNA: TGCAGCGTTGTTACAGGGACGGGCACTGAAGCTTTCTTT.